This TCR beta chain was retrieved from a study of OX40 agonist ivuxolimab in advanced cancers. Describing the broader study: Ivuxolimab, which targeted the costimulatory receptor OX40 (CD134), was an agonistic, fully human IgG2 monoclonal antibody. Intravenous ivuxolimab was administered to patients every 2 weeks at six dose levels: 0.01, 0.1, 0.3, 1.5, 3 and 10 mg/kg. Among the roughly 50 dose-escalation patients, some 20 had hepatocellular carcinoma, around 15 melanoma, 9 renal cell carcinoma and 9 head and neck cancer. A male proportion of 82.7% and a mean age of approximately 58 years, ranging from 23 to 79, were recorded for the dose-escalation cohort. Patients were allowed to have had prior anti-PD-1, anti-PD-L1 or anti-CTLA-4 therapy, and 40% of the dose-escalation patients had been treated with checkpoint inhibitors. Partial responses occurred in three dose-escalation patients, of whom one had hepatocellular carcinoma and two had cutaneous melanoma. The point of sequencing TCRbeta in the periphery was to test whether ivuxolimab changed TCR sequence diversity and drove clonal T-cell expansion. The paper covers the monotherapy dose-escalation part of the phase I ivuxolimab trial, which included N ≈ 57 patients.

This clone was counted a single time. Its antigen is still unknown. No much larger clonotype is one base removed from it; base qualities were not supplied. One read alone makes for weak evidence. Patients with a history of autoimmune disease or receiving systemic immunosuppression were excluded from the trial. Peripheral blood for TCR sequencing was collected from all dose cohorts at baseline, on cycle 4 day 1, and on cycle 7 day 1. Samples came from an open-label, multicenter, first-in-human phase I dose-escalation trial of ivuxolimab. Adults with locally advanced or metastatic melanoma, renal cell, hepatocellular, or head and neck squamous cell carcinoma were enrolled in the trial. Before TCR sequencing, CD4+ and CD8+ T cells were separately sorted from peripheral blood. Genomic DNA was extracted from sorted cells for sequencing of the TCRbeta CDR3 region. The immunoSEQ Assay was used to sequence the TCRbeta CDR3 regions. TCRdb holds this immuneACCESS table with in-frame rearrangements only. Some clones are missing; in checked studies, unresolved V genes explain under half, and the rest has no known cause. Here the sample has about 4,700 clones; 66% occur a single time. The top ten hold 65% to 75% of the sample.

The research as a whole found: Low levels of normalized T-cell clonal expansion were also seen in some nonresponding patients. In partial responders in the 0.1-3.0 mg/kg groups, normalized peripheral clonal expansion was found to be among the lowest, especially among CD8+ T cells. The antigen specificity of the clonally expanded peripheral T cells was not determined. After ivuxolimab, expanded clones were on average more numerous among CD8+ T cells than among CD4+ T cells. At doses of 0.1 to 3.0 mg/kg, clonal expansion of both CD4+ and CD8+ T cells in blood was seen between baseline and week 6.

The sample in question was CD4+ or CD8+ T cells sorted from blood, obtained in a trial of the OX40 agonist ivuxolimab. The source of this sequence is an adult with an advanced solid tumor such as melanoma, head and neck, liver or kidney cancer.

The bases read TGTGCCAGTAGTATTCCTGGGACTAGCGGGGTTTTCTACGAGCAGTACTTC. Its amino acids are CASSIPGTSGVFYEQYF. The chain is assembled from TRBV19 and TRBJ2-7, with 13 central nucleotides matching TRBD2. The CDR3 goes from the cysteine to the phenylalanine over 17 residues. Left in the record is the CDR3 DNA by itself, 51 bases read in frame from the first base. The junction shows trimming of 3 bases on V and 3 bases on J, and the gene matches do not reach 8 bases of it. CDR1 LNHDA and CDR2 SQIVND were looked up in the germline V gene (reference sequence).